This TCR beta chain was obtained from a study of long-term antiretroviral therapy in people with HIV. Sequencing used immunoSEQ v3.0 at survey level. Per-sample TRB depth target: about 35,000-55,000 T-cell genomes. Generated by immunoSEQ multiplex PCR, the TCRdb table keeps only in-frame clones and is missing some. Of approximately 24,000 clones in the sample, more than 75% are singletons; the top ten hold around 4%. The germline V gene has CDR1 LNHDA and CDR2 SQIVND (reference sequence). The CDR3 runs 14 residues. Trimming took off 4 bases at V and 8 bases at J, with 17 bases between the two ends. V is TRBV19 and J is TRBJ1-1; D uncertain. The sequence came from a man aged 25-45 years with HIV. The material sequenced was unsorted PBMCs, taken 5.9 years after starting antiretroviral therapy. CDR3 coding DNA: TGTGCCAGTAGTACGGGAAGAGCCCTGAGGGAAGCTTTCTTT. Its translation is CASSTGRALREAFF.